Listed below are T cell receptor beta chains from one sample, sequenced in a study of T cells after somatic rescue of genetic block. Libraries were prepared by immunoSEQ multiplex PCR; TCRdb keeps only in-frame clonotypes and omits some of them. The sample lists 9,500 to 14,000 clones; 78% were seen once. The specimen was peripheral blood mononuclear cells (PBMCs). The receptors were gathered from a boy aged 5-17 years. The CDR3 runs from the conserved cysteine through the conserved F or W. Each record gives: CDR3 protein, CDR3 DNA, J gene, clone size, D gene, V gene. A D gene is named only where the DNA matches it firmly. Part of the rows lack a size; the others show once, few, many or a class for expanded clones.

CASSAGGLAVYNEQFF	TGTGCCAGTAGTGCCGGAGGACTAGCGGTTTACAATGAGCAGTTCTTC	TRBJ2-1	-	TRBD2	TRBV19
CASSMGKGANYGYTF	TGTGCCAGTAGTATGGGGAAGGGGGCAAACTATGGCTACACCTTC	TRBJ1-2	-	TRBD1	TRBV19
CSATTQETQYF	TGCAGTGCTACTACGCAAGAGACCCAGTACTTC	TRBJ2-5	-	-	TRBV20-1
CASSSPLSGGYTF	TGTGCCAGCAGTTCCCCTCTGTCGGGAGGCTACACCTTC	TRBJ1-2	-	-	TRBV6-5
CSVEAGNEKLFF	TGCAGCGTTGAAGCGGGTAATGAAAAACTGTTTTTT	TRBJ1-4	-	-	TRBV29-1
CASSLEEAANEQFF	TGCGCCAGCAGCTTGGAGGAAGCGGCCAATGAGCAGTTCTTC	TRBJ2-1	-	-	TRBV5-1
CASSQLGGSYNEQFF	TGTGCCAGCAGCCAGTTAGGGGGCTCCTACAATGAGCAGTTCTTC	TRBJ2-1	-	-	TRBV14
CASREGDGRSPYGYTF	TGTGCCAGCAGGGAGGGCGACGGCCGTTCTCCCTATGGCTACACCTTC	TRBJ1-2	-	-	TRBV28
CASSLKPGGTEAFF	TGTGCCAGCAGCTTAAAGCCCGGGGGGACTGAAGCTTTCTTT	TRBJ1-1	-	-	TRBV7-8
CASRTGTSVYEQYF	TGCGCCAGCAGGACCGGGACATCTGTTTACGAGCAGTACTTC	TRBJ2-7	-	-	TRBV5-1
CASSQPGGTYEQYF	TGCGCCAGCAGCCAACCGGGAGGTACCTACGAGCAGTACTTC	TRBJ2-7	-	TRBD2	TRBV4-1
CASSSGGSGANVLTF	TGTGCCAGCAGCTCTGGCGGCTCTGGGGCCAACGTCCTGACTTTC	TRBJ2-6	-	-	TRBV11-3
CASRPTGYSNQPQHF	TGCGCCAGCAGGCCGACAGGATATAGCAATCAGCCCCAGCATTTT	TRBJ1-5	-	-	TRBV5-1
CASSQDWTQGNTIYF	TGCGCCAGCAGCCAAGATTGGACACAGGGAAACACCATATATTTT	TRBJ1-3	few	-	TRBV4-3
CASSKLGTHTNTGELFF	TGTGCCAGTAGTAAGTTAGGGACCCACACTAACACCGGGGAGCTGTTTTTT	TRBJ2-2	few	-	TRBV19
CASSIRLAGPYEQYF	TGTGCCAGTAGTATACGGCTAGCGGGGCCCTACGAGCAGTACTTC	TRBJ2-7	-	TRBD2	TRBV19
CASSFDGGDEKLFF	TGTGCCAGCAGTTTCGACGGTGGGGATGAAAAACTGTTTTTT	TRBJ1-4	-	-	TRBV27
CASSEYHYGYTF	TGTGCCAGCAGTGAATACCACTATGGCTACACCTTC	TRBJ1-2	-	-	TRBV2
CASSFGQGAFGELFF	TGTGCCAGCAGCTTTGGACAGGGGGCCTTCGGGGAGCTGTTTTTT	TRBJ2-2	few	TRBD1	TRBV11-2
CASSRPGISGNTIYF	TGTGCCAGCAGCCGACCTGGAATCTCTGGAAACACCATATATTTT	TRBJ1-3	few	-	TRBV5-6
CASTPFRGIPYEQYF	TGTGCCAGCACGCCCTTTCGAGGAATTCCCTACGAGCAGTACTTC	TRBJ2-7	-	-	TRBV6-6
CASSHTNRDYEQYF	TGCGCCAGCAGCCATACCAACAGGGACTACGAGCAGTACTTC	TRBJ2-7	-	-	TRBV4-3
CASSSRGWNSPLHF	TGTGCCAGCAGCTCGAGGGGATGGAACTCACCCCTCCACTTT	TRBJ1-6	-	-	TRBV14
CASSQDGADVRTEAFF	TGTGCCAGCAGCCAAGATGGGGCGGACGTAAGGACTGAAGCTTTCTTT	TRBJ1-1	few	-	TRBV4-2
CASSLRLPREKLFF	TGTGCCAGCAGCTTAAGGCTACCCCGTGAAAAACTGTTTTTT	TRBJ1-4	-	-	TRBV13
CASSERGDQPQHF	TGTGCCAGCAGTGAAAGGGGGGATCAGCCCCAGCATTTT	TRBJ1-5	few	-	TRBV6-1
CASSQDERSWVRAFF	TGCGCCAGCAGCCAAGATGAACGGTCTTGGGTGCGGGCTTTCTTT	TRBJ1-1	few	-	TRBV4-1
CATSRDLPGPSTGELFF	TGTGCCACCAGCAGAGATCTCCCCGGGCCCAGCACCGGGGAGCTGTTTTTT	TRBJ2-2	-	-	TRBV15
CASSPRQGDVPRNEQYF	TGTGCCAGCTCACCGCGGCAGGGGGATGTGCCCCGGAACGAGCAGTACTTC	TRBJ2-7	-	TRBD1	TRBV18
CATSRGFGGTFEQYF	TGTGCCACCAGCAGAGGCTTCGGCGGGACTTTCGAGCAGTACTTC	TRBJ2-7	-	-	TRBV15
CASSLVWGAAPNEQFF	TGTGCCAGCAGCTTAGTATGGGGGGCCGCCCCCAATGAGCAGTTCTTC	TRBJ2-1	-	-	TRBV7-2
CASRLLGGTEAFF	TGTGCCAGCAGACTCTTGGGGGGCACTGAAGCTTTCTTT	TRBJ1-1	-	-	TRBV6-5
CASSPPGTGANYGYTF	TGTGCCAGCAGCCCCCCGGGGACAGGCGCTAACTATGGCTACACCTTC	TRBJ1-2	-	TRBD1	TRBV7-9
CASSSSGQLTGELFF	TGTGCCAGCAGCTCTTCGGGACAGCTGACCGGGGAGCTGTTTTTT	TRBJ2-2	-	TRBD1	TRBV7-6
CASSELGPDRGGTEAFF	TGCGCCAGCAGTGAGTTGGGCCCCGACAGGGGGGGCACTGAAGCTTTCTTT	TRBJ1-1	-	TRBD1	TRBV10-1
CASSLDSSGSAYNEQFF	TGTGCCAGCAGCTTAGACTCTAGCGGGAGTGCCTACAATGAGCAGTTCTTC	TRBJ2-1	-	TRBD2	TRBV7-6
CASSGGRGGYEQYF	TGTGCCAGCAGTGGGGGGAGGGGAGGCTACGAGCAGTACTTC	TRBJ2-7	few	TRBD2	TRBV2
CASSAGLAGGLETQYF	TGTGCCAGCAGTGCGGGGCTAGCGGGGGGCCTCGAGACCCAGTACTTC	TRBJ2-5	-	TRBD2	TRBV2
CASSARWGGSYNEQFF	TGCGCCAGCAGCGCCCGGTGGGGGGGCTCCTACAATGAGCAGTTCTTC	TRBJ2-1	-	TRBD2	TRBV5-1
CASSLHNTEAFF	TGTGCCAGCAGCCTTCATAACACTGAAGCTTTCTTT	TRBJ1-1	-	-	TRBV7-9
CASSIGLAGGYQYF	TGTGCCAGTAGTATAGGACTAGCGGGGGGTTACCAGTACTTC	TRBJ2-5	-	TRBD2	TRBV19
CASNPERGLYNEQFF	TGTGCCAGCAACCCGGAGAGGGGGCTATACAATGAGCAGTTCTTC	TRBJ2-1	-	TRBD1	TRBV2
CASSLFGDQPQHF	TGTGCCAGCAGCTTATTTGGTGATCAGCCCCAGCATTTT	TRBJ1-5	-	-	TRBV7-2
CASGRTGGRQETQYF	TGTGCTAGTGGACGTACAGGGGGCCGGCAAGAGACCCAGTACTTC	TRBJ2-5	-	TRBD1	TRBV12-5
CASSVGGNEKLFF	TGTGCCAGCAGCGTCGGAGGAAATGAAAAACTGTTTTTT	TRBJ1-4	-	-	TRBV9
CASSIPPQGAYEQYF	TGTGCCAGCAGCATACCCCCCCAGGGTGCCTACGAGCAGTACTTC	TRBJ2-7	-	-	TRBV5-5
CASSLALAGYNEQFF	TGTGCCAGCAGCTTAGCGCTAGCGGGGTACAATGAGCAGTTCTTC	TRBJ2-1	-	TRBD2	TRBV7-9
CASTQWREGRGEQYF	TGTGCCAGCACCCAATGGAGGGAGGGCCGCGGCGAGCAGTACTTC	TRBJ2-7	-	TRBD2	TRBV6-5
CASGPDGLVGQETQYF	TGTGCTAGTGGTCCCGATGGACTGGTAGGGCAAGAGACCCAGTACTTC	TRBJ2-5	-	-	TRBV12-5
CASTGQTRTSPLHF	TGTGCCAGCACGGGACAGACCAGGACCTCACCCCTCCACTTT	TRBJ1-6	once	TRBD1	TRBV6-1
CSVDTGGRYEQYF	TGCAGCGTTGATACAGGGGGACGATACGAGCAGTACTTC	TRBJ2-7	once	TRBD1	TRBV29-1
CASTEGGTGGETQYF	TGTGCCAGCACCGAGGGTGGGACAGGGGGAGAGACCCAGTACTTC	TRBJ2-5	once	TRBD1	TRBV9
CASSLVPASEQYF	TGTGCCAGCAGCTTAGTTCCAGCTTCCGAGCAGTACTTC	TRBJ2-7	-	-	TRBV11-2
CSVLTGNEKLFF	TGCAGCGTCCTGACGGGGAATGAAAAACTGTTTTTT	TRBJ1-4	few	-	TRBV29-1
CASSEAWTGYNEKLFF	TGTGCCAGCAGTGAAGCGTGGACAGGGTATAATGAAAAACTGTTTTTT	TRBJ1-4	-	TRBD1	TRBV2
CASSHGTPNTEAFF	TGCGCCAGCAGCCATGGAACACCGAACACTGAAGCTTTCTTT	TRBJ1-1	-	-	TRBV4-3
CASSMTSGVYNEQFF	TGTGCCAGCAGTATGACTAGCGGCGTATACAATGAGCAGTTCTTC	TRBJ2-1	-	TRBD2	TRBV27
CAIRPGDRSFPLGYTF	TGTGCCATCAGGCCCGGGGACAGATCTTTTCCGTTAGGCTACACCTTC	TRBJ1-2	-	TRBD1	TRBV10-3
CASSHSPGYEQFF	TGTGCCAGCAGCCACTCCCCGGGGTATGAGCAGTTCTTC	TRBJ2-1	few	-	TRBV4-2
CSATQRDVLTDTQYF	TGCAGCGCCACCCAGCGGGATGTTCTCACAGATACGCAGTATTTT	TRBJ2-3	-	TRBD2	TRBV29-1